Listed below are T cell receptor beta chains from one sample, sequenced in a study of T cell clonotyping in hematopoietic cell transplantation. Clones were sequenced by immunoSEQ multiplex PCR, and TCRdb holds only the in-frame ones, with some missing. The table has 25,000 to 30,000 clones, approximately 94% seen once. This sample comprised peripheral blood mononuclear cells, obtained before stem cell transplant. These receptors were collected from a man aged 50-60 years with acute myeloid leukemia. Some clones in this sample may be carry-over from other donors' samples. Both conserved end residues are part of each CDR3. Fields, in order: CDR3 length, D gene, clone size, V gene, J gene, CDR3 DNA, CDR3 protein. A D gene is named only where the DNA matches it firmly. Part of the rows lack a size; the others show once, few, many or a class for expanded clones.

11	.	.	TRBV4-1	TRBJ2-5	TGCGCCAGCAGCCAAAGGGAGACCCAGTACTTC	CASSQRETQYF
14	.	.	TRBV15	TRBJ2-4	TGTGCCACCAGCAGACATGACACAAAAAACATTCAGTACTTC	CATSRHDTKNIQYF
13	.	.	TRBV6-6	TRBJ1-2	TGTGCCAGCAGTAATCTCAGGGAGAATGGCTACACCTTC	CASSNLRENGYTF
17	TRBD2	.	TRBV5-1	TRBJ2-5	TGCGCCAGCAGCTTGGGGGCCATAGCGGGAGGAGGAGAGACCCAGTACTTC	CASSLGAIAGGGETQYF
15	.	once	TRBV9	TRBJ1-2	TGTGCCAGCAGCGTAGGGATGTTCGCGGATGGTGGCTACACCTTC	CASSVGMFADGGYTF
14	.	.	TRBV5-6	TRBJ1-5	TGTGCCAGCAGCTTGGGACCGAGCCCGCAGCCCCAGCATTTT	CASSLGPSPQPQHF
16	.	.	TRBV7-6	TRBJ2-6	TGTGCCAGCACCTCCGCAATGGGCTCTGGGGCCAACGTCCTGACTTTC	CASTSAMGSGANVLTF
15	TRBD1	.	TRBV6-1	TRBJ2-1	TGTGCCAGCAGTGAAGGGACAGGGGGATACAATGAGCAGTTCTTC	CASSEGTGGYNEQFF
15	.	.	TRBV28	TRBJ2-3	TGTGCCAGCAGTCAGCCCGGCGGAGGCACAGATACGCAGTATTTT	CASSQPGGGTDTQYF
14	.	once	TRBV7-6	TRBJ2-7	TGTGCCAGCAGCTCCGGGCCCCGGCCGGAGGAGCAGTACTTC	CASSSGPRPEEQYF
15	.	.	TRBV19	TRBJ1-6	TGTGCCAGTAGTATAGCGACGGCCGGGGCGTCACCCCTCCACTTT	CASSIATAGASPLHF
12	.	.	TRBV27	TRBJ2-7	TGTGCCAGCAGTTTTTCGGGCGACGAGCAGTACTTC	CASSFSGDEQYF
18	TRBD2	.	TRBV19	TRBJ2-1	TGTGCCAGTAGTAGAGGACCGGGTAGCGGGATCCCCTACAATGAGCAGTTCTTC	CASSRGPGSGIPYNEQFF
13	.	.	TRBV6-1	TRBJ1-1	TGTGCCAGCAGTGAAGTGGGCAGGGCTACAGCTTTCTTT	CASSEVGRATAFF
12	.	few	TRBV27	TRBJ2-7	TGTGCCAGCAGTTCAGGGTTCCACGAGCAGTACTTC	CASSSGFHEQYF
15	TRBD1	.	TRBV4-3	TRBJ1-2	TGCGCCAGCAGCCAGCCGGGACAGGCTAACTATGGCTACACCTTC	CASSQPGQANYGYTF
14	.	.	TRBV7-7	TRBJ2-2	TGTGCCAGCAGCCCCCAGGTGAACACCGGGGAGCTGTTTTTT	CASSPQVNTGELFF
14	.	.	TRBV7-2	TRBJ2-1	TGTGCCAGCAGCTTAGCCGCGGGATACAATGAGCAGTTCTTC	CASSLAAGYNEQFF
14	.	.	TRBV13	TRBJ1-1	TGTGCCAGCAGCTTGGACAGCCAGAACACTGAAGCTTTCTTT	CASSLDSQNTEAFF
14	TRBD2	.	TRBV7-2	TRBJ2-1	TGTGCCAGCAGCTTAGCGGGACTAGACACAGAGCAGTTCTTC	CASSLAGLDTEQFF
15	TRBD1	.	TRBV4-1	TRBJ1-6	TGCGCCAGCAGCCCTTCGACAGGGACTAATTCACCCCTCCACTTT	CASSPSTGTNSPLHF
13	TRBD1	.	TRBV5-1	TRBJ1-1	TGCGCCAGCAGGGGACAGGGGAACACTGAAGCTTTCTTT	CASRGQGNTEAFF